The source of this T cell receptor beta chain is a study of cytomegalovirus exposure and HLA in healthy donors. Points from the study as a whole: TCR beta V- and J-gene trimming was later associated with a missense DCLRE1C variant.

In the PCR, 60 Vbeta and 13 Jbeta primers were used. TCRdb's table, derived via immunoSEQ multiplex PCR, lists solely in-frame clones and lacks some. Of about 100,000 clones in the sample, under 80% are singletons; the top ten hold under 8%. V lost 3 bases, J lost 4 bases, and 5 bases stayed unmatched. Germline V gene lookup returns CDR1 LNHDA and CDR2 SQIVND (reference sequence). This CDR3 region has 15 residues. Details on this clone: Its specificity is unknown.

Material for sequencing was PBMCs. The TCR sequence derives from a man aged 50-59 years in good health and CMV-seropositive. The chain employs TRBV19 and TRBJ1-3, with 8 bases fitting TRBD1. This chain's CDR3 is CASSMQGARGNTIYF. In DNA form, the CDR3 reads TGTGCCAGTAGTATGCAGGGGGCGAGAGGAAACACCATATATTTT.